A single sample gave rise to the 24 T cell receptor beta chains below, sequenced in a study of Tregs in tolerant kidney transplant recipients (dated by TCRdb to between 2018 and 2021). Library preparation was by the immunoSEQ multiplex PCR assay. TCRdb re-hosts the immuneACCESS table, in-frame sequences only. Its copies lack some clones; in the studies checked, an unresolved V gene accounts for under half of them, and the cause for the rest is not known. This sample is represented by about 44,000 clones; about 95% of them were singletons. Around 0.35% of the sample is taken by the ten largest. These receptors are not linked to any known antigen. What was sequenced was Tregs from blood cultured with allogeneic cells. These receptors were taken from a human donor in good health.

This chain connects TRBV7-2 to TRBJ1-5, with TRBD1 identical over 9 bases. From germline, CDR1 is SGHTA and CDR2 FQGNSA. The trim removed 0 bases at V and 6 bases at J, leaving 3 bases unmatched. The CDR3 extends over 15 amino acids. The CDR3 nucleotides are TGTGCCAGCAGCTTAGCCGGGACAGGGTTTCAGCCCCAGCATTTT. It is translated as CASSLAGTGFQPQHF.

This chain links TRBV30 with TRBJ1-5; TRBD1 matches at 7 bases. V was clipped by 2 bases and J by 0 bases; unmatched bases: 7. Germline V gene data show CDR1 as GTSNPN and CDR2 as SVGIG (reference sequence). The CDR3 extends over 16 amino acids. CDR3 in DNA: TGTGCCTGGAGTTTCCGGGACAGCTATAGCAATCAGCCCCAGCATTTT. Its protein is CAWSFRDSYSNQPQHF.

The CDR3 spells CASSDLNTEAFF. CDR3 sequence (DNA): TGCGCCAGCAGCGATCTGAACACTGAAGCTTTCTTT. The chain links TRBV5-1 to TRBJ1-1; no clear D. Germline lookup yields CDR1 SGHRS and CDR2 YFSETQ. The ends were cut back, 4 bases at V and 0 bases at J, with 4 bases in the middle. CDR3 length equals 12 residues.

This chain links TRBV7-9 with TRBJ1-2; 10 positions agree with TRBD1. The CDR3 is made up of 16 amino acids. V dropped 1 base and J dropped 7; count of bases not matched to a gene: 9. Per germline, CDR1 SEHNR and CDR2 FQNEAQ (reference sequence). CDR3 sequence: CASSLEPGTGELGYTF. The CDR3 bases are TGTGCCAGCAGCTTAGAGCCCGGGACAGGGGAACTTGGCTACACCTTC.

The genes are TRBV6-5 and TRBJ1-4; D remains ambiguous. Germline V gives CDR1 MNHEY, CDR2 SVGAGI. Between the trimmed V and J ends, which lost 6 bases and 8 bases, there was a span of 10 bases. CDR3 length: 12 amino acids. The CDR3, as DNA: TGTGCCAGCAGCTCGAGTATGGAAAAACTGTTTTTT. Translation: CASSSSMEKLFF.

The genes are TRBV7-9 and TRBJ1-1; D is unclear. This CDR3 is built from 13 residues. The germline CDR1 and CDR2 sequences are SEHNR and FQNEAQ (reference sequence). The V gene lost 5 bases and the J gene lost 4 bases, with 11 bases spanning the gap. The CDR3 loop is CASSPEVITEAFF. The CDR3 DNA follows: TGTGCCAGCAGCCCTGAAGTAATCACTGAAGCTTTCTTT.

The rearrangement links TRBV12-2 to TRBJ2-7; the tabulated D call, TRBD1, remains unverified against the DNA. TRBV12-2 is labeled a pseudogene. The CDR3 is 21 amino acids. CDR3 sequence: CASRQDWMGQGMWRALHEQYF. The CDR3 DNA follows: TGTGCAAGTCGCCAAGACTGGATGGGACAGGGTATGTGGCGGGCCCTCCACGAGCAGTACTTC.

The chain uses TRBV5-6 and TRBJ1-2, with D unresolved. V was pared by 4 bases and J by 5 bases, with 18 bases between. Germline CDR1 reads SGHDT; CDR2 reads YYEEEE. This CDR3 is 15 amino acids long. This CDR3 is CASSQDQKGGYGYTF. CDR3 DNA: TGTGCCAGCAGCCAAGACCAGAAGGGCGGGTATGGCTACACCTTC.

V and J are TRBV9 and TRBJ2-7; TRBD1 aligns across 7 bases. Germline-derived CDR1 and CDR2 are SGDLS and YYNGEE. Unmatched junction bases numbered 9, after V lost 3 bases and J lost 3 bases. CDR3 length: 15 amino acids. CDR3 sequence reads: CASSASIWDSYEQYF. The CDR3 region has the DNA TGTGCCAGCAGCGCTTCAATATGGGACAGCTACGAGCAGTACTTC. Combining the CDR3 with reference TRBV9 and TRBJ2-7 gives the whole variable domain DSGVTQTPKHLITATGQRVTLRCSPRSGDLSVYWYQQSLDQGLQFLIQYYNGEERAKGNILERFSAQQFPDLHSELNLSSLELGDSALYFCASSASIWDSYEQYFGPGTRLTVT.

This rearrangement joins TRBV7-3 to TRBJ2-6; D is possibly TRBD1 or TRBD2 (5 bases each). Germline CDR1 is SGHTA and CDR2 is FQGTGA. This CDR3 is built from 18 residues. V was cut by 2 bases and J by 0 bases, with 14 bases left in between. CDR3 nucleotide sequence: TGTGCCAGCAGCTTACAGGGACGGGGTGGCTCTGGGGCCAACGTCCTGACTTTC. Its protein is CASSLQGRGGSGANVLTF. The full variable domain, rest sourced from reference TRBV7-3 and TRBJ2-6, is GAGVSQTPSNKVTEKGKYVELRCDPISGHTALYWYRQSLGQGPEFLIYFQGTGAADDSGLPNDRFFAVRPEGSVSTLKIQRTERGDSAVYLCASSLQGRGGSGANVLTFGAGSRLTVL.

V gene TRBV16 combines with J gene TRBJ2-1, with a weak D call TRBD2 (6 bases). The CDR3 has 15 residues. Germline V lookup: CDR1 KGHSY, CDR2 FQNENV. V lost 2 bases to trimming and J lost 8 bases, with 16 bases between them. The CDR3 loop is CASSQTSDPGDEQFF. The CDR3 DNA sequence: TGTGCCAGCAGCCAAACGAGTGACCCGGGGGATGAGCAGTTCTTC.

The chain couples TRBV7-9 to TRBJ2-5, with D possibly TRBD1 on 5 matching bases. Trimming shortened V by 1 base and J by 1 base, and 10 bases separated the two germline ends. Germline V lookup: CDR1 SEHNR, CDR2 FQNEAQ (reference sequence). The CDR3 covers 15 residues. The CDR3 here is CASSLVWTLQETQYF. In nucleotides, the CDR3 is TGTGCCAGCAGCTTAGTTTGGACACTCCAAGAGACCCAGTACTTC.

V and J are TRBV7-6 and TRBJ2-2; D gene unclear. Trimming removed 5 bases at V and 4 bases at J, with 14 bases between. CDR3 length equals 15 residues. Looked up from germline, CDR1 is SGHVS and CDR2 is FNYEAQ. The CDR3: CASSPNILTTGELFF. In DNA, the CDR3 is TGTGCCAGCAGCCCAAATATACTCACCACCGGGGAGCTGTTTTTT.

The chain employs TRBV6-1 and TRBJ2-1; 8 nucleotides align to TRBD1. Germline V gives CDR1 MNHNS, CDR2 SASEGT. J lost 2 bases, V lost 7 bases, and 4 bases had no gene match. This CDR3 has 14 amino acids. CDR3 in DNA: TGTGCCAGCACCAAGGACAGGGCCTACAATGAGCAGTTCTTC. Protein: CASTKDRAYNEQFF.

This chain joins TRBV1 and TRBJ2-7; the D call TRBD2 from the table was never checked on the DNA. TRBV1 is termed a pseudogene. This CDR3 spans 16 amino acids. The CDR3, as DNA: TGCACCAGCAGCCAAGATCAACTAGCGGAGGTCTACGAGCAGTACTTC. It codes for CTSSQDQLAEVYEQYF.

The V gene is TRBV7-3, the J gene TRBJ2-5, with 12 positions matching TRBD2. The germline V gene encodes CDR1 SGHTA and CDR2 FQGTGA. This CDR3 has 17 amino acids. V was pared by 9 bases and J by 7 bases, with 18 bases of the junction left unmatched. CDR3 residues: CASKMDSSGGAPGTQYF. CDR3 coding DNA: TGTGCCAGTAAAATGGACTCTAGCGGGGGGGCCCCAGGGACCCAGTACTTC.

This chain uses TRBV11-2 with TRBJ2-7, with 9 bases fitting TRBD2. J lost 1 base, V lost 2 bases, and 9 bases had no gene match. The CDR3 runs 17 residues. Per the germline V gene, CDR1 is SGHAT and CDR2 is FQNNGV. The CDR3 region is CASSLPSGGPGSYEQYF. CDR3 DNA sequence: TGTGCCAGCAGCTTACCCAGCGGGGGGCCTGGTTCCTACGAGCAGTACTTC.

The V call is TRBV27, the J call TRBJ1-1, with unresolved D. V was clipped by 5 bases and J by 0 bases, with 13 bases between them. CDR3 length equals 15 residues. The germline gives CDR1 MNHEY, CDR2 SMNVEV (reference sequence). CDR3 in amino acids: CASSTPRSVNTEAFF. For the CDR3, the DNA is TGTGCCAGCAGTACGCCCAGGTCGGTGAACACTGAAGCTTTCTTT.

The V call is TRBV19, the J call TRBJ2-1, with D perhaps TRBD2 (7 bases). Germline CDR1 LNHDA, CDR2 SQIVND (reference sequence). The germline V and J ends were trimmed by 4 bases and 6 bases, with 22 bases remaining between them. The CDR3 runs 17 residues. The CDR3 spells CASSKGPRGALGNEQFF. DNA for the CDR3: TGTGCCAGTAGTAAGGGCCCCCGGGGGGCCCTGGGCAATGAGCAGTTCTTC.

This rearrangement joins TRBV7-9 to TRBJ2-1, with D perhaps assigned TRBD1 or TRBD2 (5 bases each). Trimming took off 4 bases at V and 1 base at J, with 5 bases between the two ends. Germline CDR1 and CDR2: SEHNR and FQNEAQ (reference sequence). The CDR3 is made up of 13 amino acids. This chain's CDR3 is CASSWGSYNEQFF. CDR3 in DNA: TGTGCCAGCAGCTGGGGGTCCTACAATGAGCAGTTCTTC.

The chain is built from TRBV5-4 and TRBJ2-3, with D tentatively TRBD1 or TRBD2 (7 bases each). In germline, CDR1 is SGHNT, CDR2 YYREEE (reference sequence). The V and J ends lost 0 bases and 9 bases respectively, with 14 bases between them. The CDR3 is 14 residues long. CDR3 protein: CASSLGSGGGTQYF. The CDR3 nucleotides are TGTGCCAGCAGCTTGGGCTCAGGGGGAGGGACGCAGTATTTT.

This clone has only one observation. This sequence joins TRBV18 and TRBJ1-1, with TRBD1 identical over 7 bases. V trimming: 8 bases; J trimming: 0 bases; junction bases outside the gene matches: 3. Per the germline V gene, CDR1 is KGHSH and CDR2 is LQKENI. The CDR3 is 13 amino acids. The CDR3 DNA reads as TGTGCCAGCCGACAGGGCTTGAACACTGAAGCTTTCTTT. It is translated as CASRQGLNTEAFF.

DNA of the CDR3: TGTGCCAGCAGCTCCACCCTTGGGGAGACTAGCACAGATACGCAGTATTTT. It yields the protein CASSSTLGETSTDTQYF. The chain employs TRBV7-6 and TRBJ2-3, with D maybe TRBD2 (5 bases). Germline CDR1 and CDR2: SGHVS and FNYEAQ. This CDR3 spans 17 amino acids. The V and J ends lost 4 bases and 0 bases respectively, with 17 bases between them.

This CDR3 is CASRGTYSNQPQHF. CDR3 bases: TGTGCCAGTAGGGGGACATATAGCAATCAGCCCCAGCATTTT. V and J are TRBV19 and TRBJ1-5, with D maybe TRBD1 (6 bases). Trimming stripped 6 bases from V and 0 bases from J, with 9 bases between. The CDR3 has 14 amino acids. CDR1 LNHDA and CDR2 SQIVND come from the germline V gene (reference sequence). The variable domain in full, with the rest retrieved from reference TRBV19 and TRBJ1-5, is DGGITQSPKYLFRKEGQNVTLSCEQNLNHDAMYWYRQDPGQGLRLIYYSQIVNDFQKGDIAEGYSVSREKKESFPLTVTSAQKNPTAFYLCASRGTYSNQPQHFGDGTRLSIL.